The rows below give T cell receptor beta chains drawn from one sample of a study of T cell repertoires in cytomegalovirus infection. Their cognate antigens are unknown. MiXCR was run by TCRdb on the reads, yielding one entry per CDR3 protein. The sample lists approximately 270,000 distinct CDR3 sequences; 20% to 25% were seen once. The sequences come from cultured PBMCs, collected from culture after CMV antigen stimulation. The receptors originated from a human donor in good health (CMV status not recorded). Some clones in this sample may be carry-over from other donors' samples. Both conserved end residues are part of each CDR3. The order of the fields is V gene, D gene, J gene, CDR3 protein. A D gene is named only where the DNA matches it firmly.

TRBV5-6	-	TRBJ1-4	CASSRPGREGEKLFF
TRBV4-3	-	TRBJ2-6	CASSQESYRGPGANVLTF
TRBV6-2/TRBV6-3	-	TRBJ2-3	CASSYGGNQGHTQYF
TRBV27	-	TRBJ2-4	CASSSGRLAKNIQYF
TRBV5-6	TRBD1	TRBJ1-5	CASSSRTGWAQPQHF
TRBV7-8	-	TRBJ1-1	CASSLGTGRSEAFF
TRBV24-1	-	TRBJ2-1	CATSDLGVNEQFF
TRBV7-6	TRBD2	TRBJ2-2	CASSYKRDGGELFF
TRBV29-1	-	TRBJ1-1	CSGTVQNTEAFF
TRBV11-3	-	TRBJ1-1	CASRARGNTEAFF
TRBV27	-	TRBJ1-2	CASRNQGANYGYTF